These T cell receptor beta chains were read from a single sample in a study of cytomegalovirus exposure and HLA in healthy donors. Libraries were prepared by immunoSEQ multiplex PCR; TCRdb keeps only in-frame clonotypes and omits some of them. The sample has more than 150,000 clones; almost 80% are singletons. The sequenced sample consisted of PBMCs. The receptors come from a man aged 50 to 59 in good health and CMV-seropositive. CDR3s include the opening cysteine and the closing phenylalanine or tryptophan. The D gene is left open where the match is weak. Clone sizes are given selectively: once, few, many, or a class where the clone is expanded.

size: -; V: TRBV7-2; J: TRBJ1-6; D: TRBD1; CDR3: CASSLGQARGSPLHF; DNA: TGTGCCAGCAGCCTAGGACAGGCTCGTGGTTCACCCCTCCACTTT
size: few; V: TRBV7-9; J: TRBJ2-1; D: -; CDR3: CASSPQLEQFF; DNA: TGTGCCAGCAGCCCCCAACTTGAGCAGTTCTTC
size: -; V: TRBV19; J: TRBJ2-7; D: TRBD1; CDR3: CASSTPGQGGEQYF; DNA: TGTGCCAGTAGCACTCCGGGACAGGGGGGGGAGCAGTACTTC
size: -; V: TRBV5-1; J: TRBJ2-3; D: -; CDR3: CASRGDTDTQYF; DNA: TGCGCCAGCAGAGGGGACACAGATACGCAGTATTTT
size: -; V: TRBV7-9; J: TRBJ2-2; D: TRBD1; CDR3: CASNFDRGSAGELFF; DNA: TGTGCCAGCAACTTCGACAGGGGGTCGGCCGGGGAGCTGTTTTTT
size: -; V: TRBV6-5; J: TRBJ2-1; D: -; CDR3: CASSYLRKQFF; DNA: TGTGCCAGCAGTTACTTGCGGAAGCAGTTCTTC
size: -; V: TRBV4-3; J: TRBJ1-2; D: -; CDR3: CASSQDRQGNYGYTF; DNA: TGCGCCAGCAGCCAAGACCGGCAGGGGAACTATGGCTACACCTTC
size: -; V: TRBV27; J: TRBJ2-3; D: -; CDR3: CASRELPGQWATQYF; DNA: TGTGCCAGCAGGGAACTTCCGGGACAATGGGCTACGCAGTATTTT
size: -; V: TRBV19; J: TRBJ2-7; D: TRBD1; CDR3: CASSIGTGGDEQYF; DNA: TGTGCCAGTAGTATCGGGACAGGAGGGGACGAGCAGTACTTC
size: -; V: TRBV5-5; J: TRBJ2-2; D: -; CDR3: CASSFASTGELFF; DNA: TGTGCCAGCAGCTTCGCGTCGACCGGGGAGCTGTTTTTT
size: -; V: TRBV27; J: TRBJ1-2; D: -; CDR3: CASSSLTDNYGYTF; DNA: TGTGCCAGCAGTTCCCTGACAGATAACTATGGCTACACCTTC
size: -; V: TRBV5-1; J: TRBJ2-2; D: -; CDR3: CASSKGLPLDTGELFF; DNA: TGCGCCAGCAGCAAAGGACTGCCTCTAGACACCGGGGAGCTGTTTTTT
size: -; V: TRBV9; J: TRBJ2-7; D: -; CDR3: CASSVGLGQAYEQYF; DNA: TGTGCCAGCAGCGTAGGGCTGGGACAAGCCTACGAGCAGTACTTC
size: -; V: TRBV6-5; J: TRBJ1-1; D: -; CDR3: CASSYLKNTEAFF; DNA: TGTGCCAGCAGTTACCTAAAGAACACTGAAGCTTTCTTT
size: few; V: TRBV7-6; J: TRBJ2-5; D: TRBD2; CDR3: CASSPGGTQYF; DNA: TGTGCCAGCAGCCCGGGAGGCACCCAGTACTTC
size: -; V: TRBV28; J: TRBJ1-4; D: -; CDR3: CASSPWAATNEKLFF; DNA: TGTGCCAGCAGCCCCTGGGCCGCAACTAATGAAAAACTGTTTTTT
size: few; V: TRBV4-1; J: TRBJ1-3; D: -; CDR3: CASSQDYSGNTIYF; DNA: TGCGCCAGCAGCCAGGACTACTCTGGAAACACCATATATTTT
size: -; V: TRBV9; J: TRBJ2-3; D: TRBD1; CDR3: CASSLVGQTPDTQYF; DNA: TGTGCCAGCAGCCTTGTGGGACAGACTCCAGATACGCAGTATTTT
size: -; V: TRBV29-1; J: TRBJ2-6; D: TRBD2; CDR3: CSAGGSHSGANVLTF; DNA: TGCAGCGCGGGGGGGTCCCACTCTGGGGCCAACGTCCTGACTTTC
size: -; V: TRBV4-1; J: TRBJ1-1; D: -; CDR3: CASSQPDRPNTEAFF; DNA: TGCGCCAGCAGCCAACCCGACAGGCCGAACACTGAAGCTTTCTTT
size: -; V: TRBV19; J: TRBJ2-1; D: -; CDR3: CASSMGDYYDEQFF; DNA: TGTGCCAGTAGTATGGGAGATTACTACGATGAGCAGTTCTTC
size: once; V: TRBV6-6; J: TRBJ2-3; D: -; CDR3: CASSRRVADTQYF; DNA: TGTGCCAGCAGTCGTCGCGTTGCCGATACGCAGTATTTT
size: -; V: TRBV5-1; J: TRBJ1-4; D: -; CDR3: CASSASGVPNEKLFF; DNA: TGCGCCAGCAGCGCGTCCGGGGTTCCTAATGAAAAACTGTTTTTT